These T cell receptor beta chains were read from a single sample in a study of T cell repertoires in cytomegalovirus infection. MiXCR, run by TCRdb on the reads, gives a single entry per CDR3 protein. The data contain about 340,000 distinct CDR3 sequences, roughly 29% of them seen just once; the ten biggest clones take up around 19%. The antigens of these receptors remain unknown. Sequenced material: cultured PBMCs, taken from culture after CMV antigen stimulation. The receptors derive from a human donor in good health (CMV status not recorded). Some clones in this sample may be carry-over from other donors' samples. Both conserved end residues are part of each CDR3. A D gene is named only where the DNA matches it firmly. Size values are once, few and many counts, or a class for expanded clones, and some rows have none.

TRBV2	TRBD1	NA	TRBJ1-2	16	CASSLMPGQSNYGYTF	TGTGCCAGCAGTTTGATGCCGGGACAGTCAAACTATGGCTACACCTTC
TRBV7-9	NA	many	TRBJ2-7	14	CASSLGGMTYEQYF	TGTGCCAGCAGCTTAGGGGGAATGACCTACGAGCAGTACTTC
TRBV3-1	NA	few	TRBJ1-2	16	CASSQVNIRGAYGYTF	TGTGCCAGCAGCCAAGTGAACATTCGAGGGGCCTATGGCTACACCTTC
TRBV27	TRBD1	few	TRBJ2-7	14	CASSFSRGSYEQYF	TGTGCCAGCAGTTTCTCCAGGGGGTCCTACGAGCAGTACTTC
TRBV6-6	NA	few	TRBJ1-6	14	CASSYSPGDSPLHF	TGTGCCAGCAGTTACAGCCCAGGGGATTCACCCCTCCACTTT
TRBV6-2/TRBV6-3	NA	NA	TRBJ1-6	14	CASSELGVNSPLHF	TGTGCCAGCAGTGAACTGGGGGTTAATTCACCCCTCCACTTT
TRBV19	NA	NA	TRBJ2-5	13	CASSIRGTETQYF	TGTGCCAGTAGTATAAGGGGGACGGAGACCCAGTACTTC
TRBV7-3	TRBD1	many	TRBJ2-1	16	CASSSPGDRRYNEQFF	TGTGCCAGCAGCTCCCCCGGGGACAGAAGATACAATGAGCAGTTCTTC
TRBV19	TRBD1	NA	TRBJ1-2	17	CASSPQPWDSPIYGYTF	TGTGCCAGTAGTCCACAACCCTGGGACAGTCCGATTTATGGCTACACCTTC
TRBV18	TRBD1	NA	TRBJ1-2	13	CASSPDRGDGYTF	TGTGCCAGCTCACCCGACAGGGGGGACGGCTACACCTTC
TRBV7-2	NA	many	TRBJ1-4	14	CASSPGATNEKLFF	TGTGCCAGCAGTCCGGGTGCAACTAATGAAAAACTGTTTTTT
TRBV4-2	TRBD1	few	TRBJ1-1	15	CASSKLTGTVTEAFF	TGTGCCAGCAGCAAGCTGACAGGGACAGTCACTGAAGCTTTCTTT
TRBV28	NA	NA	TRBJ1-5	11	CASSSTLESHF	TGTGCCAGCAGTTCAACGCTCGAGTCGCATTTT
TRBV15	NA	few	TRBJ2-5	12	CATSRDVETQYF	TGTGCCACCAGCAGAGATGTAGAGACCCAGTACTTC
TRBV7-3	NA	NA	TRBJ2-3	15	CASSSKPGLTDTQYF	TGTGCCAGCAGCTCCAAGCCGGGCTTGACAGATACGCAGTATTTT
TRBV11-2	TRBD1	few	TRBJ2-2	16	CASSLGQPPAPGELFF	TGTGCCAGCAGCCTGGGACAGCCCCCGGCGCCCGGGGAGCTGTTTTTT
TRBV7-9	TRBD1	few	TRBJ2-1	16	CASSPGTGKSYNEQFF	TGTGCCAGCAGCCCAGGGACAGGGAAGTCCTACAATGAGCAGTTCTTC
TRBV28	TRBD1	few	TRBJ2-7	14	CASRQGPEGHEQYF	TGTGCCAGCAGACAGGGGCCTGAGGGCCACGAGCAGTACTTC
TRBV29-1	TRBD2	few	TRBJ2-1	14	CSVALAGAYNEQFF	TGCAGCGTTGCCCTAGCGGGGGCCTACAATGAGCAGTTCTTC
TRBV6-1	NA	NA	TRBJ2-7	15	CASSEGKGSYNEQYF	TGTGCCAGCAGTGAGGGCAAGGGCTCCTACAATGAGCAGTACTTC
TRBV3-1	NA	NA	TRBJ1-2	14	CASSPSGSRYGYTF	TGTGCCAGCAGCCCTAGTGGCAGCCGCTATGGCTACACCTTC
TRBV18	NA	NA	TRBJ1-1	13	CASSPLVNTEAFF	TGTGCCAGCTCACCACTGGTGAACACTGAAGCTTTCTTT